This TCR beta chain was recorded in a study of radiotherapy plus CTLA-4 blockade in lung cancer. TCRdb's table, derived via immunoSEQ multiplex PCR, lists solely in-frame clones and lacks some. This sample has approximately 47,000 clones, with roughly 60% found just once. Per the germline V gene, CDR1 is LNHDA and CDR2 is SQIVND (reference sequence). The CDR3 contains 13 residues. Trimming shortened V by 7 bases and J by 7 bases, and 13 bases separated the two germline ends. The chain joins TRBV19 to TRBJ1-4, with D hard to call. The TCR comes from a human donor with non-small cell lung cancer who had a partial response to radiotherapy plus ipilimumab. This specimen was peripheral blood, taken from a patient treated with radiotherapy plus ipilimumab. The CDR3 nucleotides read TGTGCCAGTACCGCGGACGGGAGTGAAAAACTGTTTTTT. Translating gives CASTADGSEKLFF.